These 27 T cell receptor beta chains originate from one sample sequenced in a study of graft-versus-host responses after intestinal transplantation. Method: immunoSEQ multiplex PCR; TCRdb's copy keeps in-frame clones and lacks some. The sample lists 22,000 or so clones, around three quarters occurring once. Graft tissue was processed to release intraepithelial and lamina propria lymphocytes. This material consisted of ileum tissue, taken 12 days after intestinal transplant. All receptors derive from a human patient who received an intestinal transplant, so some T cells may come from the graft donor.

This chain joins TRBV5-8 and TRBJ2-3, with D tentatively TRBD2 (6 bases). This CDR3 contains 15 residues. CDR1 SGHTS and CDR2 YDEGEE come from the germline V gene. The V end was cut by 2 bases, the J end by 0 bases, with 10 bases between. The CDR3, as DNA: TGTGCCAGCAGCTTAGGGACTGCGAGCACAGATACGCAGTATTTT. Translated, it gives CASSLGTASTDTQYF.

The DNA for the CDR3 is TGTGCCAGCAGCCTACTAGCGGGGGGCTATGAGCAGTTCTTC. This translates into CASSLLAGGYEQFF. V is TRBV6-5 and J is TRBJ2-1; 12 positions agree with TRBD2. CDR3 length: 14 amino acids. CDR1 is MNHEY and CDR2 is SVGAGI in the germline V gene. The V segment lost 6 bases and the J segment 8 bases; nucleotides outside the gene matches: 5.

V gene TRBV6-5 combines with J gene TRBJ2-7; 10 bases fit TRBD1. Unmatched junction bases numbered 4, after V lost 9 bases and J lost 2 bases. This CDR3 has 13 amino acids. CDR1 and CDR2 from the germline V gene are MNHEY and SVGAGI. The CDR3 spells CASRGTGAYEQYF. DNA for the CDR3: TGTGCCAGTAGGGGGACAGGGGCCTACGAGCAGTACTTC.

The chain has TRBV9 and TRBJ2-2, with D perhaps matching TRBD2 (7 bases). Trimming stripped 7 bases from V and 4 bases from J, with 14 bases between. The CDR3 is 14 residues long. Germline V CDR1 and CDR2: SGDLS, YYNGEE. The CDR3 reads CASFRGGVTGELFF. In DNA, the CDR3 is TGTGCCAGCTTTAGGGGGGGCGTCACCGGGGAGCTGTTTTTT.

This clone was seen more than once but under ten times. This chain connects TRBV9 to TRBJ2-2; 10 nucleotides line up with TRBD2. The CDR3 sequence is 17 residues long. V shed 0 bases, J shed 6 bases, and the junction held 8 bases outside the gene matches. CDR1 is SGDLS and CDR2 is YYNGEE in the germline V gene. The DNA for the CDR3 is TGTGCCAGCAGCGTAGGGCGGCTAGCGGGAGAAGCCGGGGAGCTGTTTTTT. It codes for CASSVGRLAGEAGELFF.

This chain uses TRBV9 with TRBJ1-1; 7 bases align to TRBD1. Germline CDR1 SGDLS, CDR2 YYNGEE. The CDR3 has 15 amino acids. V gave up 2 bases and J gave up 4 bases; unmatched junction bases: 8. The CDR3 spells CASSVTGLQGTEAFF. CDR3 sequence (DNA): TGTGCCAGCAGCGTGACAGGGCTACAAGGCACTGAAGCTTTCTTT.

CDR3 in amino acids: CASNPQRTGSGYTF. The CDR3 coding sequence is TGTGCCAGCAATCCACAGAGGACAGGGTCTGGCTACACCTTC. V and J are TRBV27 and TRBJ1-2; 8 bases are shared with TRBD1. Germline assignment: CDR1 MNHEY and CDR2 SMNVEV (reference sequence). V was clipped by 7 bases and J by 7 bases; unmatched bases: 11. This CDR3 comprises 14 residues.

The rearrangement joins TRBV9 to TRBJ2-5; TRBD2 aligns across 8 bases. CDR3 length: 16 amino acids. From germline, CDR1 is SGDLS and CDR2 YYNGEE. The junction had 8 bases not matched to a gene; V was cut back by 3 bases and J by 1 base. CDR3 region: CASSAGISGAQETQYF. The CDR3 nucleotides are TGTGCCAGCAGCGCCGGGATTAGCGGGGCCCAAGAGACCCAGTACTTC.

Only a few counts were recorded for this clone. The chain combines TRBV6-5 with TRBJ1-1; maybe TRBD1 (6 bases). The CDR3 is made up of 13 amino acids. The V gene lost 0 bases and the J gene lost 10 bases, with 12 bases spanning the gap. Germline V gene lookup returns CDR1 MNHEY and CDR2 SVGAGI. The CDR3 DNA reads TGTGCCAGCAGTTACTCATACAGGGTACGAGCTTTCTTT. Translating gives CASSYSYRVRAFF.

The CDR3 DNA reads TGTGCCAGCAGCTCCCGACTAGCGGGAGAGACCCCCTACGAGCAGTACTTC. Translation gives CASSSRLAGETPYEQYF. The rearrangement uses TRBV7-2 and TRBJ2-7, with 12 nucleotides matching TRBD2. The germline V gene has CDR1 SGHTA and CDR2 FQGNSA. V trimming: 4 bases; J trimming: 2 bases; junction bases outside the gene matches: 9. CDR3 length equals 17 residues. Complete variable domain (other parts from reference TRBV7-2 and TRBJ2-7): GAGVSQSPSNKVTEKGKDVELRCDPISGHTALYWYRQSLGQGLEFLIYFQGNSAPDKSGLPSDRFSAERTGGSVSTLTIQRTQQEDSAVYLCASSSRLAGETPYEQYFGPGTRLTVT.

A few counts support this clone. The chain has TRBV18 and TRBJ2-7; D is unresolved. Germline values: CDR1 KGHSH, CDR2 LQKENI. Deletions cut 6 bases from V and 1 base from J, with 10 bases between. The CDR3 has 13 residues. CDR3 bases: TGTGCCAGCTCCCTTTCCGTTTCCTACGAGCAGTACTTC. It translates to CASSLSVSYEQYF. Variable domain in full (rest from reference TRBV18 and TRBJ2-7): NAGVMQNPRHLVRRRGQEARLRCSPMKGHSHVYWYRQLPEEGLKFMVYLQKENIIDESGMPKERFSAEFPKEGPSILRIQQVVRGDSAAYFCASSLSVSYEQYFGPGTRLTVT.

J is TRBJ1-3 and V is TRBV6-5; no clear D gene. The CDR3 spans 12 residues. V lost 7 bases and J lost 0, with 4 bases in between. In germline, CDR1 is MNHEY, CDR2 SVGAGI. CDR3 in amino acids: CASTSSGNTIYF. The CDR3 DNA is TGTGCCAGCACCTCCTCTGGAAACACCATATATTTT.

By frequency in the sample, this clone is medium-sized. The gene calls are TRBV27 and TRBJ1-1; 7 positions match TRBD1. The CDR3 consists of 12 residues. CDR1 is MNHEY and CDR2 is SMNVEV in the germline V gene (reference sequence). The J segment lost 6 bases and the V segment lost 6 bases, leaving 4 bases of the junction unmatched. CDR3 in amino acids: CASRNTGAEAFF. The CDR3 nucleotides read TGTGCCAGCAGAAATACAGGGGCTGAAGCTTTCTTT.

CDR3 DNA sequence: TGCAGCGTTGAATCCCGGAGGGGGGGCACAGGAGTCAGGGCAGATACGCAGTATTTT. It codes for CSVESRRGGTGVRADTQYF. The chain carries TRBV29-1 and TRBJ2-3; D possibly corresponds to TRBD2 (7 bases). The CDR3 consists of 19 residues. Germline-derived CDR1 and CDR2 are SQVTM and ANQGSEA. V lost 2 bases to trimming and J lost 4 bases, with 28 bases between them.

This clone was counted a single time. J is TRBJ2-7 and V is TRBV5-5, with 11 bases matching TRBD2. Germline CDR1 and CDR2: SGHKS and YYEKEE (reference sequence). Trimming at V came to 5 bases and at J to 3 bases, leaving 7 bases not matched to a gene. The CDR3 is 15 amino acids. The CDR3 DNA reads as TGTGCCAGCAGTCTAGGACTAGCGGGCCTCTACGAGCAGTACTTC. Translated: CASSLGLAGLYEQYF.

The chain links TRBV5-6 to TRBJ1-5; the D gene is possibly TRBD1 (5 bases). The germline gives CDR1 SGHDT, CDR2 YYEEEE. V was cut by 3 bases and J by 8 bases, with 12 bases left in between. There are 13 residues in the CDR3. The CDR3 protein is CASSWGGTEPQHF. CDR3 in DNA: TGTGCCAGCAGCTGGGGGGGAACGGAGCCCCAGCATTTT. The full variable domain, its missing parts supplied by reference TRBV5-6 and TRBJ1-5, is DAGVTQSPTHLIKTRGQQVTLRCSPKSGHDTVSWYQQALGQGPQFIFQYYEEEERQRGNFPDRFSGHQFPNYSSELNVNALLLGDSALYLCASSWGGTEPQHFGDGTRLSIL.

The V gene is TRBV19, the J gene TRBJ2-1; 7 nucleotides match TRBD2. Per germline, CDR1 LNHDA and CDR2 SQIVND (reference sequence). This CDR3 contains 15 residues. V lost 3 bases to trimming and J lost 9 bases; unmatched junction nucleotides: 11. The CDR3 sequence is CASSMTAGRFGEQFF. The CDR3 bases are TGTGCCAGTAGTATGACAGCGGGACGGTTTGGTGAGCAGTTCTTC. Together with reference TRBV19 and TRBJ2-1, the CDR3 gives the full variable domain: DGGITQSPKYLFRKEGQNVTLSCEQNLNHDAMYWYRQDPGQGLRLIYYSQIVNDFQKGDIAEGYSVSREKKESFPLTVTSAQKNPTAFYLCASSMTAGRFGEQFFGPGTRLTVL.

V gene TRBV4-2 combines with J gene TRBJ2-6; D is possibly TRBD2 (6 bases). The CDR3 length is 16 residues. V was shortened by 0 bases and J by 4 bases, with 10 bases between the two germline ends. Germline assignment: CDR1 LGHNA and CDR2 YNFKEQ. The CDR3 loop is CASSQDGGTGANVLTF. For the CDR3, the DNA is TGTGCCAGCAGCCAAGATGGGGGGACCGGGGCCAACGTCCTGACTTTC.

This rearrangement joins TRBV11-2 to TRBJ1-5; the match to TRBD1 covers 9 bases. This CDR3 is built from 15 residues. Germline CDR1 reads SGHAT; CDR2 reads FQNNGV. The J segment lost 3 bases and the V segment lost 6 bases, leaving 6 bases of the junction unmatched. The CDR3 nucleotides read TGTGCCAGCAGATTGGGACAGGGATCCAATCAGCCCCAGCATTTT. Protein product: CASRLGQGSNQPQHF. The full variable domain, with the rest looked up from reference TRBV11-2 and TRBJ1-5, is EAGVAQSPRYKIIEKRQSVAFWCNPISGHATLYWYQQILGQGPKLLIQFQNNGVVDDSQLPKDRFSAERLKGVDSTLKIQPAKLEDSAVYLCASRLGQGSNQPQHFGDGTRLSIL.

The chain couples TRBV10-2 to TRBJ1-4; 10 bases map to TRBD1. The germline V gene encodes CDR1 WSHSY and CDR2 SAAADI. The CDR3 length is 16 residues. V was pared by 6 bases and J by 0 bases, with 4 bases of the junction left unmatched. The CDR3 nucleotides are TGCGCCAGCAGCCTGGACAGGGGGGCAACTAATGAAAAACTGTTTTTT. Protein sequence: CASSLDRGATNEKLFF.

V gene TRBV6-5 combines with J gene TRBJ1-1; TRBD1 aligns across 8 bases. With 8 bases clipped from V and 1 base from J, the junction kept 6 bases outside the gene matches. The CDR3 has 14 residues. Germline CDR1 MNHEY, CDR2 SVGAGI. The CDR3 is CASRKGQANTEAFF. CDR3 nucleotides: TGTGCCAGCCGGAAGGGACAGGCGAACACTGAAGCTTTCTTT.

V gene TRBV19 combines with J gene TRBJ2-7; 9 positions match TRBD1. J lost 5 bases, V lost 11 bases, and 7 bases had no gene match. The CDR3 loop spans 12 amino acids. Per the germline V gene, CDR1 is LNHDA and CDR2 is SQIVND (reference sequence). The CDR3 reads CAVSTGGNEQYF. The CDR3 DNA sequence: TGTGCCGTATCGACAGGGGGGAACGAGCAGTACTTC.

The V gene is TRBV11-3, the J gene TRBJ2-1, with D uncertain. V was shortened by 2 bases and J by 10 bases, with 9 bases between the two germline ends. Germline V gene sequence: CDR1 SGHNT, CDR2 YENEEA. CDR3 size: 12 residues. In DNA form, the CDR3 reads TGTGCCAGCAGCTTAAACCGGTACGAGCAGTTCTTC. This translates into CASSLNRYEQFF.

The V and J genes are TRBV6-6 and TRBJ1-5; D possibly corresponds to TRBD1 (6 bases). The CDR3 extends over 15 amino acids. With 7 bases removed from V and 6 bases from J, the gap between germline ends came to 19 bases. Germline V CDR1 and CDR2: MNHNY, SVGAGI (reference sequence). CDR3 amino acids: CASTKGGTRGQPQHF. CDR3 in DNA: TGTGCCAGCACCAAAGGTGGGACAAGAGGTCAGCCCCAGCATTTT.

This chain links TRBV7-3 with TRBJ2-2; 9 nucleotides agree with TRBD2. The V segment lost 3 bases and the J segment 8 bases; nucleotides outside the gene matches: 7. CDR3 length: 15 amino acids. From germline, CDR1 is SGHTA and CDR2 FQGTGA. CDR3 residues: CASSLTRAGGGELFF. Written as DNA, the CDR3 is TGTGCCAGCAGCTTGACAAGAGCGGGAGGAGGGGAGCTGTTTTTT.

CDR3 sequence (DNA): TGTGCCAGCAGCCGGCGGGGAGCCACAGATACGCAGTATTTT. The encoded protein is CASSRRGATDTQYF. V and J are TRBV7-6 and TRBJ2-3; TRBD2 is a possible D gene (6 bases). The CDR3 is made up of 14 amino acids. Trimming shortened V by 5 bases and J by 2 bases, and 11 bases separated the two germline ends. CDR1 and CDR2 (germline): SGHVS, FNYEAQ.

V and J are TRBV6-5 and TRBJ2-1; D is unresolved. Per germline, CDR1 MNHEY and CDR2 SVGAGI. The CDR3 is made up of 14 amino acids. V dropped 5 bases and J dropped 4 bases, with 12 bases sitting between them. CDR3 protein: CASSENAGYNEQFF. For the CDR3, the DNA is TGTGCCAGCAGTGAAAATGCAGGATACAATGAGCAGTTCTTC.